The present TCR beta chain was sequenced within a study of cytomegalovirus exposure and HLA in healthy donors. As for the study in general: Drawn from HLA-typed donors, approximately 85 million unique TCRs were held in an early data release. Study conclusions and caveats: Per published accounts, TCR beta sequences correctly predicted the HLA-A and HLA-B alleles of most subjects. When analyzed later, the rates of TCR association showed variation by HLA locus, with DRB1 the most and HLA-C the fewest.

PCR employed 60 Vbeta and 13 Jbeta primers. The assay was immunoSEQ multiplex PCR, and TCRdb's table has in-frame clones only and misses some. The sample has about 110,000 clones, roughly 77% seen once. A word on this clone: Its antigen is not known.

Material: PBMCs. The clonotype originates from a man between 40 and 49 years old in good health and CMV-seronegative.

CDR3 loop: CASSLATGGTEAFF. The CDR3 DNA reads TGTGCCAGCAGCTTAGCGACAGGGGGCACTGAAGCTTTCTTT. The chain recombines TRBV7-8 with TRBJ1-1, with 9 bases matching TRBD1. The CDR3 covers 14 residues. Germline CDR1 and CDR2: SGHVS and FQNEAQ. Trimming took 0 bases from V and 4 from J; bases not matched to a gene: 0.